A selection of T cell receptor beta chains follows, all from one sample in a study of cytotoxic CD8 clonotypes in ibrutinib-treated CLL. The data were produced by immunoSEQ multiplex PCR, yet TCRdb's version contains in-frame clones alone and is incomplete. The sample contains over 150,000 clones, approximately 77% of which appear only once. Sequencing was performed on PBMCs, taken after 12 months of ibrutinib treatment. The receptors derive from a human donor with chronic lymphocytic leukemia. CDR3s include the opening cysteine and the closing phenylalanine or tryptophan. Each record gives: V gene, D gene, clone size, J gene, CDR3 protein, CDR3 DNA. D genes are given only for firm matches. The size of a clone is reported for some rows only, either as once, few or many, or as a class for expanded clones.

TRBV28	.	.	TRBJ2-7	CASSFLPSEQYF	TGTGCCAGCAGTTTCCTTCCCTCCGAGCAGTACTTC
TRBV7-2	.	.	TRBJ1-2	CASSLAGGYTF	TGTGCCAGCAGCTTGGCCGGAGGCTACACCTTC
TRBV30	.	.	TRBJ2-1	CAILAEALQFF	TGTGCCATCTTAGCGGAAGCCTTACAGTTCTTC
TRBV27	.	.	TRBJ1-4	CASSLTATNEKLFF	TGTGCCAGCAGTCTAACTGCAACTAATGAAAAACTGTTTTTT
TRBV7-3	TRBD1	.	TRBJ2-7	CASSPRTGGGEQYF	TGTGCCAGCAGCCCCCGGACAGGGGGCGGCGAGCAGTACTTC
TRBV19	.	.	TRBJ1-6	CASRPPTGYNSPLHF	TGTGCCAGTAGGCCACCGACGGGATATAATTCACCCCTCCACTTT
TRBV2	.	once	TRBJ2-3	CASRAWTSTDTQYF	TGTGCCAGCAGAGCCTGGACGTCCACAGATACGCAGTATTTT
TRBV7-7	TRBD2	.	TRBJ2-7	CASSLSSGHYEQYF	TGTGCTAGCAGCTTATCTAGCGGACATTACGAGCAGTACTTC
TRBV27	.	.	TRBJ2-7	CASSSDAGYEQYF	TGTGCCAGCAGTTCGGACGCGGGCTACGAGCAGTACTTC
TRBV28	.	.	TRBJ2-7	CASSLRLGGGYEQYF	TGTGCCAGCAGTTTGCGCCTTGGGGGTGGGTACGAGCAGTACTTC
TRBV29-1	.	.	TRBJ2-7	CSVEWEGGSEQYF	TGCAGCGTTGAGTGGGAAGGGGGTAGCGAGCAGTACTTC
TRBV10-3	.	.	TRBJ2-4	CAISNKPNIQYF	TGTGCCATCTCGAACAAGCCAAACATTCAGTACTTC
TRBV28	.	.	TRBJ1-2	CASSLQNVREGGYTF	TGTGCCAGCAGTTTACAGAATGTAAGGGAGGGTGGCTACACCTTC
TRBV7-2	.	.	TRBJ1-1	CASIFSVMNTEAFF	TGTGCCAGCATCTTCAGCGTTATGAACACTGAAGCTTTCTTT
TRBV19	.	.	TRBJ2-5	CASSQQGETQYF	TGTGCCAGTAGTCAACAGGGCGAGACCCAGTACTTC
TRBV9	.	.	TRBJ1-6	CASSVGRDNSPLHF	TGTGCCAGCAGCGTAGGAAGGGATAATTCACCCCTCCACTTT
TRBV7-8	.	.	TRBJ2-3	CASSLTLRDTQYF	TGTGCCAGCAGCTTAACCCTTCGGGATACGCAGTATTTT
TRBV7-9	.	.	TRBJ2-1	CASSLEVTKEFF	TGTGCCAGCAGCTTAGAGGTAACAAAGGAGTTCTTC
TRBV7-9	TRBD2	.	TRBJ2-2	CASSLGREGRTGELFF	TGTGCCAGCAGCTTAGGGAGGGAGGGCCGCACCGGGGAGCTGTTTTTT
TRBV19	.	.	TRBJ2-1	CASKVMGDSYNEQFF	TGTGCCAGTAAAGTGATGGGGGACTCCTACAATGAGCAGTTCTTC
TRBV5-5	.	.	TRBJ2-3	CASSLAARRAYNSTDTQYF	TGTGCCAGCAGCTTGGCCGCCCGCAGGGCCTACAATAGCACAGATACGCAGTATTTT
TRBV30	.	.	TRBJ1-3	CAWSVRSSSGNTIYF	TGTGCCTGGAGTGTAAGGTCAAGCTCTGGAAACACCATATATTTT
TRBV7-2	TRBD2	once	TRBJ2-1	CASSLALSGGAGNEQFF	TGTGCCAGCAGCTTAGCGCTTAGCGGGGGGGCCGGCAATGAGCAGTTCTTC
TRBV18	TRBD2	once	TRBJ2-1	CASSHGTSGKSSSYNEQFF	TGTGCCAGCTCACACGGGACTAGCGGAAAATCGAGCTCCTACAATGAGCAGTTCTTC
TRBV27	.	.	TRBJ1-1	CASSTIRTVRGTEAFF	TGTGCCAGCAGTACCATTCGGACAGTACGGGGGACGGAAGCTTTCTTT
TRBV7-3	TRBD1	.	TRBJ2-1	CASSLTGDRVGNEQFF	TGTGCCAGCAGCTTAACAGGGGACAGGGTTGGGAATGAGCAGTTCTTC
TRBV27	TRBD2	.	TRBJ2-3	CASSSIRGLADTDTQYF	TGTGCCAGCAGTTCTATTCGGGGACTAGCGGACACAGATACGCAGTATTTT
TRBV7-7	.	.	TRBJ2-5	CASSRSGGDRETQYF	TGTGCCAGCAGCCGTAGTGGGGGAGACCGAGAGACCCAGTACTTC
TRBV7-9	.	.	TRBJ2-1	CASSDEGTLNNEQFF	TGTGCCAGCAGCGATGAAGGGACCCTTAACAATGAGCAGTTCTTC
TRBV7-8	TRBD2	.	TRBJ2-1	CASRRASGGQSSYNEQFF	TGTGCCAGCCGCCGGGCTAGCGGGGGTCAAAGCTCCTACAATGAGCAGTTCTTC
TRBV18	TRBD2	.	TRBJ2-3	CASSPRLAGSTDTQYF	TGTGCCAGCTCACCAAGGCTAGCGGGTAGCACAGATACGCAGTATTTT